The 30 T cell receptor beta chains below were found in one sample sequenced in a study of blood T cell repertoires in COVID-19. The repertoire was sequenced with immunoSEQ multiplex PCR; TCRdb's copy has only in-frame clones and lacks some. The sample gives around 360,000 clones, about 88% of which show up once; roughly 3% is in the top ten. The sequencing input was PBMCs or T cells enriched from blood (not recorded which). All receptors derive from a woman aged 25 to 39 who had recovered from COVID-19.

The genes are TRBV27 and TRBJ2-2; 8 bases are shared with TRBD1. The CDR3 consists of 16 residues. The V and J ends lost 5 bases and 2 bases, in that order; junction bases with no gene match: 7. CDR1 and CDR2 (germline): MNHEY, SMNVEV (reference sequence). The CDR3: CASSGQGMVNTGELFF. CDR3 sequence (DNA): TGTGCCAGCAGTGGACAGGGTATGGTAAACACCGGGGAGCTGTTTTTT.

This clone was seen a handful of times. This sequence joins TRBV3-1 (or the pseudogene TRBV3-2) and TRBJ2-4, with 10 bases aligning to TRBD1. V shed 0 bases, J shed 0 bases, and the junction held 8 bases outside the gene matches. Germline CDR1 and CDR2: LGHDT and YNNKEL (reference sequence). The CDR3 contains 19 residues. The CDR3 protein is CASSQDPGQGISAKNIQYF. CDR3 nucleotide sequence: TGTGCCAGCAGCCAAGATCCGGGACAGGGGATTTCAGCCAAAAACATTCAGTACTTC.

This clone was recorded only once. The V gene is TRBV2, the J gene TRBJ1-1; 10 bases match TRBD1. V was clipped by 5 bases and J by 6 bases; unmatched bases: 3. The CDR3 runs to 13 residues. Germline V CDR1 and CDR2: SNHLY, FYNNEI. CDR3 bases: TGTGCCAGCAGTCGACAGGGGGCCCCTGAAGCTTTCTTT. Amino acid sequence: CASSRQGAPEAFF.

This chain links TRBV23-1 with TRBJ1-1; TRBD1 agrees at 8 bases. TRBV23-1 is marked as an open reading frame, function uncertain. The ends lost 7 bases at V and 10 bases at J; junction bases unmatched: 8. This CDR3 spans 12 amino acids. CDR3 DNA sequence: TGCGCCAGCACTTGGACAGGGAAGGCAGCTTTCTTT. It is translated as CASTWTGKAAFF.

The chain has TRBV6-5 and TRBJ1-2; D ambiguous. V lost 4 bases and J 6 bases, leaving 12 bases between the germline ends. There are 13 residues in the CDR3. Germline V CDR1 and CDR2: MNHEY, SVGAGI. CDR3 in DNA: TGTGCCAGCAGTTTAGGAGAGGGCCATGGCTACACCTTC. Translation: CASSLGEGHGYTF.

The CDR3 region is CASSPNVYSYNEQFF. DNA of the CDR3: TGTGCCAGCAGTCCGAACGTCTACTCCTACAATGAGCAGTTCTTC. The rearrangement uses TRBV6-5 and TRBJ2-1; D uncertain. Trimming removed 5 bases from V and 0 bases from J, with 11 bases in between. This CDR3 has 15 amino acids. Germline lookup yields CDR1 MNHEY and CDR2 SVGAGI.

CDR3 coding DNA: TGCAGCGTTACAGGTACTAGCGGCTACAATGAGCAGTTCTTC. Amino acids: CSVTGTSGYNEQFF. The chain combines TRBV29-1 with TRBJ2-1, with 8 positions matching TRBD2. Germline assignment: CDR1 SQVTM and CDR2 ANQGSEA. Unmatched junction bases numbered 6, after V lost 5 bases and J lost 3 bases. The CDR3 contains 14 residues.

CDR3 amino acids: CASRPEAGVGGELFF. The CDR3 bases are TGTGCCAGCAGACCAGAAGCGGGAGTGGGTGGGGAGCTGTTTTTT. V and J are TRBV5-5 and TRBJ2-2, with 8 nucleotides matching TRBD2. From germline, CDR1 is SGHKS and CDR2 YYEKEE (reference sequence). The CDR3 runs to 15 residues. Trimming at V came to 5 bases and at J to 8 bases, leaving 11 bases not matched to a gene.

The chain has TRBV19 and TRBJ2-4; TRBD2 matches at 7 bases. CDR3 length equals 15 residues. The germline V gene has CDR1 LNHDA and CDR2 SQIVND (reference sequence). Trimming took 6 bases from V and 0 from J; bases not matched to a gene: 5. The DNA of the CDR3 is TGTGCCAGTAGAGGGAGGGGACTAGCCAAAAACATTCAGTACTTC. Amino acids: CASRGRGLAKNIQYF.

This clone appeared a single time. The CDR3 reads CASSPTGTLNEQYF. As DNA, the CDR3 is TGTGCCAGCAGTCCCACCGGGACTCTAAACGAGCAGTACTTC. The genes are TRBV28 and TRBJ2-7, with D possibly being TRBD2 (6 bases). The V end lost 5 bases, the J end lost 5 bases, and 16 bases lay between the germline ends. CDR1 and CDR2 (germline): MDHEN, SYDVKM. The CDR3 has 14 residues.

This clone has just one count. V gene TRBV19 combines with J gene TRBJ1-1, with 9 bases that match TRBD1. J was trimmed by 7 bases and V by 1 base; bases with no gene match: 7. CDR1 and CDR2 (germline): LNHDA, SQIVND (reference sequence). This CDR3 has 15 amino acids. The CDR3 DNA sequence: TGTGCCAGTAGTATAGGAAGGGGGACAGGGCTTGAAGCTTTCTTT. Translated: CASSIGRGTGLEAFF.

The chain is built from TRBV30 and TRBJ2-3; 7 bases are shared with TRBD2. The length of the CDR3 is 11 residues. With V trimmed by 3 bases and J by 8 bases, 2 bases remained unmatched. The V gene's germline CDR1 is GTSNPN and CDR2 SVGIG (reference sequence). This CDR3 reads CAWRGGVTQYF. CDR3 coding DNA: TGTGCCTGGAGGGGAGGGGTTACGCAGTATTTT.

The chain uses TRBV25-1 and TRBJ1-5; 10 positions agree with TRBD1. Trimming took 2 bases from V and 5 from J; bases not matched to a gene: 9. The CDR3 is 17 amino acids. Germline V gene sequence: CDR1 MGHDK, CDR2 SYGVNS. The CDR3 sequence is CASSEVGDRGRHQPQHF. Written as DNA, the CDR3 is TGTGCCAGCAGTGAAGTAGGGGACAGGGGAAGACATCAGCCCCAGCATTTT. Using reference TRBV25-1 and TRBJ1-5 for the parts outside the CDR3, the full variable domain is EADIYQTPRYLVIGTGKKITLECSQTMGHDKMYWYQQDPGMELHLIHYSYGVNSTEKGDLSSESTVSRIRTEHFPLTLESARPSHTSQYLCASSEVGDRGRHQPQHFGDGTRLSIL.

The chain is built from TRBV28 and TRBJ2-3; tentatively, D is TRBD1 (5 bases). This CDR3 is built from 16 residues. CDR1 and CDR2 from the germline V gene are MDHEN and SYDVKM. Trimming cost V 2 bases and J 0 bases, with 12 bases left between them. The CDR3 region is CASSLGAGPSTDTQYF. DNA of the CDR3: TGTGCCAGCAGTTTAGGTGCAGGGCCCAGCACAGATACGCAGTATTTT.

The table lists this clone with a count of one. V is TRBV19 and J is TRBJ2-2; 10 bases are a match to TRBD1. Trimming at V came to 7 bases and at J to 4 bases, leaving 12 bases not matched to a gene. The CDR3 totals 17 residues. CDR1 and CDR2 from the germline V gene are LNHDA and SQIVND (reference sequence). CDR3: CASNLEWTGGSTGELFF. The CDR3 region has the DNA TGTGCCAGTAACCTCGAATGGACAGGGGGTTCCACCGGGGAGCTGTTTTTT. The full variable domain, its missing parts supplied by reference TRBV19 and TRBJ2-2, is DGGITQSPKYLFRKEGQNVTLSCEQNLNHDAMYWYRQDPGQGLRLIYYSQIVNDFQKGDIAEGYSVSREKKESFPLTVTSAQKNPTAFYLCASNLEWTGGSTGELFFGEGSRLTVL.

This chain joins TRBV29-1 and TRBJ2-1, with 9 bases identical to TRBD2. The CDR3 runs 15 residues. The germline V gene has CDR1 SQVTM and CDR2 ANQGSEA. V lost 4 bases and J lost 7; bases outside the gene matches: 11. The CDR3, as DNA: TGCAGCGTTGGGTTCAGGCGGGAGGGTTATAATGAGCAGTTCTTC. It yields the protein CSVGFRREGYNEQFF.

CDR3 DNA sequence: TGTGCCAGCAGCCAAGGGGACAGGCAGTACTTC. Encoded protein: CASSQGDRQYF. This chain links TRBV3-1 (or the pseudogene TRBV3-2) with TRBJ2-7; 7 nucleotides agree with TRBD1. Per germline, CDR1 LGHDT and CDR2 YNNKEL (reference sequence). The CDR3 contains 11 residues. V lost 1 base and J lost 9; bases outside the gene matches: 0.

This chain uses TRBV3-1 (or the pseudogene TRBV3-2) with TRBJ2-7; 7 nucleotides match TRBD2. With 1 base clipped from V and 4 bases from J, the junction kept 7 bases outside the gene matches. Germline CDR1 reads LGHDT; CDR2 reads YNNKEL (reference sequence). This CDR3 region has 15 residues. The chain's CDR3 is CASSQGLGGGYEQYF. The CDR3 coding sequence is TGTGCCAGCAGCCAAGGTCTTGGCGGGGGTTACGAGCAGTACTTC.

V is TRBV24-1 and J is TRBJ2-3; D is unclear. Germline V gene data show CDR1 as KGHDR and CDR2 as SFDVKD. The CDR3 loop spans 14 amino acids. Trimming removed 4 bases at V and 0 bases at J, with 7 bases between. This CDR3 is CATSELLSTDTQYF. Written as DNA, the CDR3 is TGTGCCACCAGTGAACTTCTGAGCACAGATACGCAGTATTTT.

CDR3 nucleotide sequence: TGTGCCAGCAGTTTGGGGGGGAGGACTGAAGCTTTCTTT. Translated, it gives CASSLGGRTEAFF. The chain couples TRBV6-5 to TRBJ1-1, with D possibly being TRBD1 (5 bases). The V gene's germline CDR1 is MNHEY and CDR2 SVGAGI. With 4 bases removed from V and 5 bases from J, the gap between germline ends came to 11 bases. CDR3 length: 13 amino acids.

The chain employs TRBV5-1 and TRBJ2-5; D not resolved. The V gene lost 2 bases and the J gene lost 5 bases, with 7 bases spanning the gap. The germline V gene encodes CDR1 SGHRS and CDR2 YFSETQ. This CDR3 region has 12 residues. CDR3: CASSFQEETQYF. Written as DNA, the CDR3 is TGCGCCAGCAGCTTCCAAGAGGAGACCCAGTACTTC.

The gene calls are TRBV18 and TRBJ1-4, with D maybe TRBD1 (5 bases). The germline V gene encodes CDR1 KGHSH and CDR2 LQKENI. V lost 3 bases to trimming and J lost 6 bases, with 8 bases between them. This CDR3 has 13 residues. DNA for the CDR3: TGTGCCAGCTCACCGACAGTGTATGAAAAACTGTTTTTT. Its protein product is CASSPTVYEKLFF.

CDR3 region: CASRLGLAGSVDTQYF. In DNA, the CDR3 is TGTGCCAGCAGACTAGGACTAGCGGGGTCGGTAGATACGCAGTATTTT. The rearrangement uses TRBV2 and TRBJ2-3, with 12 bases that match TRBD2. The CDR3 extends over 16 amino acids. With 6 bases clipped from V and 5 bases from J, the junction kept 9 bases outside the gene matches. Germline V gene sequence: CDR1 SNHLY, CDR2 FYNNEI. Variable domain in full (rest from reference TRBV2 and TRBJ2-3): EPEVTQTPSHQVTQMGQEVILRCVPISNHLYFYWYRQILGQKVEFLVSFYNNEISEKSEIFDDQFSVERPDGSNFTLKIRSTKLEDSAMYFCASRLGLAGSVDTQYFGPGTRLTVL.

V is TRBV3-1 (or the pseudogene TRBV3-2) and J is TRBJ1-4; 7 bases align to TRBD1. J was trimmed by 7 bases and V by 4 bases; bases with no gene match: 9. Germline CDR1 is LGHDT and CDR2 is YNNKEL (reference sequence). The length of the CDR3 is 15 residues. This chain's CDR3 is CASSPQDRRSEKLFF. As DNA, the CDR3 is TGTGCCAGCAGCCCTCAGGACAGGAGGAGTGAAAAACTGTTTTTT.

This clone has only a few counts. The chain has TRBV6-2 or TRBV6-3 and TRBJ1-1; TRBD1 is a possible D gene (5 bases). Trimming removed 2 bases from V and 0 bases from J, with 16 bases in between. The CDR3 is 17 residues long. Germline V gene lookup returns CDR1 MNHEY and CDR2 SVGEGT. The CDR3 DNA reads TGTGCCAGCAGTTACCCCGGGAGGGGCCCCATGAACACTGAAGCTTTCTTT. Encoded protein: CASSYPGRGPMNTEAFF.

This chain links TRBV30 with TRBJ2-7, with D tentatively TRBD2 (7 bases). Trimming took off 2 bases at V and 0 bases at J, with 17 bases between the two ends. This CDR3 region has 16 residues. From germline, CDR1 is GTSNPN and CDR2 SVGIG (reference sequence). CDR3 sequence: CAWSSLGRGGSYEQYF. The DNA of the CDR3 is TGTGCCTGGAGTTCCCTTGGGAGGGGGGGCTCCTACGAGCAGTACTTC.

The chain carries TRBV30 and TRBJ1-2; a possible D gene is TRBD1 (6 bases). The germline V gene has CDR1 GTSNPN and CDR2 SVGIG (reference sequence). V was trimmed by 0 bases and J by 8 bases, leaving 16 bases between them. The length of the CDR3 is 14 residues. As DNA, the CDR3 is TGTGCCTGGAGTGTTCTCCAGGGGACGAGGGGCTACACCTTC. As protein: CAWSVLQGTRGYTF.

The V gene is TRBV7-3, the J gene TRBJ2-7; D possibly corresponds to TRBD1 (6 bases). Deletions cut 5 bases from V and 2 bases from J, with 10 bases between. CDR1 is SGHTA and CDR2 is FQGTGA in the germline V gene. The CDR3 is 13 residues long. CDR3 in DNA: TGTGCCAGCAGCCCTGGACAGACCTACGAGCAGTACTTC. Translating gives CASSPGQTYEQYF.

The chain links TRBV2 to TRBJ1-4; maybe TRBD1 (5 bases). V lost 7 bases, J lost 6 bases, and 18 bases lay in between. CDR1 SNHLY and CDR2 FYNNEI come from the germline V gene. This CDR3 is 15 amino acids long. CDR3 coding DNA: TGTGCCAGCAAATCTCCTCAGGGAGGGGATGAAAAACTGTTTTTT. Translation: CASKSPQGGDEKLFF.

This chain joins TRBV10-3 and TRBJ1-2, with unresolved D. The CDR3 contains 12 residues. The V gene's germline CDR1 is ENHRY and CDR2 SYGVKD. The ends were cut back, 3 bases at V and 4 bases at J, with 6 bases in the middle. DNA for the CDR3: TGTGCCATCAGTGATGGAGGCTATGGCTACACCTTC. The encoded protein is CAISDGGYGYTF.